The 25 T cell receptor beta chains below come from one sample, sequenced in a study of blood T cell repertoires in COVID-19. Using immunoSEQ multiplex PCR, the repertoire was profiled, and TCRdb retains in-frame clones only, with some absent. The data show some 160,000 clones, 80% seen once. The sample consisted of PBMCs or T cells enriched from blood (not recorded which). Source of these receptors: a woman aged 60-75 years who had recovered from COVID-19.

The chain is built from TRBV19 and TRBJ1-3; 7 bases fit TRBD1. J lost 0 bases, V lost 5 bases, and 4 bases had no gene match. This CDR3 has 15 residues. The germline V gene encodes CDR1 LNHDA and CDR2 SQIVND (reference sequence). The CDR3 nucleotides are TGTGCCAGTAGTTCCTCAGGGGGCTCTGGAAACACCATATATTTT. Protein product: CASSSSGGSGNTIYF.

V and J are TRBV5-1 and TRBJ2-5; TRBD2 matches at 7 bases. Trimming removed 4 bases from V and 4 bases from J; junction bases left unmatched: 4. This CDR3 region has 13 residues. Germline CDR1 SGHRS, CDR2 YFSETQ. The CDR3 region is CASSLGTTETQYF. The CDR3 region has the DNA TGCGCCAGCAGCCTAGGGACTACAGAGACCCAGTACTTC.

The chain combines TRBV9 with TRBJ1-6; D is undetermined. Germline CDR1 SGDLS, CDR2 YYNGEE. Trimming cost V 0 bases and J 14 bases, with 15 bases left between them. The CDR3 runs to 14 residues. The CDR3 sequence: CASSVAAGSRTLHF. CDR3 in DNA: TGTGCCAGCAGCGTAGCGGCAGGATCACGTACCCTCCACTTT.

The J gene is TRBJ1-4, the V gene TRBV18; the match to TRBD1 covers 10 bases. Germline assignment: CDR1 KGHSH and CDR2 LQKENI. CDR3 length equals 17 residues. Trimming took 3 bases from V and 8 from J; bases not matched to a gene: 12. The CDR3 DNA sequence: TGTGCCAGCTCACCTCGCACGCAGGGACAGGGGAGAGAAAAACTGTTTTTT. As protein: CASSPRTQGQGREKLFF.

This clone appeared a single time. The chain has TRBV11-3 and TRBJ2-3; a weak D match, TRBD2 (5 bases). Per germline, CDR1 SGHNT and CDR2 YENEEA. The ends were cut back, 5 bases at V and 10 bases at J, with 19 bases in the middle. This CDR3 has 14 residues. DNA for the CDR3: TGTGCCAGCAGCAAGGACGGGATGAACGCGGCGCAGTATTTT. It yields the protein CASSKDGMNAAQYF.

The rearrangement links TRBV5-1 to TRBJ2-3, with 7 bases that match TRBD2. CDR1 is SGHRS and CDR2 is YFSETQ in the germline V gene. The CDR3 extends over 15 amino acids. After removal of 5 bases from V and 1 base from J, the junction contained 7 bases not matched to a gene. The CDR3 sequence is CASSSSGAGTDTQYF. As DNA, the CDR3 is TGCGCCAGCAGTTCAAGCGGGGCAGGCACAGATACGCAGTATTTT. The whole variable domain, filled in from reference TRBV5-1 and TRBJ2-3, reads KAGVTQTPRYLIKTRGQQVTLSCSPISGHRSVSWYQQTPGQGLQFLFEYFSETQRNKGNFPGRFSGRQFSNSRSEMNVSTLELGDSALYLCASSSSGAGTDTQYFGPGTRLTVL.

The chain employs TRBV15 and TRBJ2-7, with 7 bases lining up with TRBD1. From germline, CDR1 is LNHNV and CDR2 YYDKDF (reference sequence). The V gene end was trimmed by 3 bases and the J gene end by 5 bases; junction bases not matched to a gene: 7. The CDR3 totals 14 residues. This CDR3 reads CATSRGDRDDEQYF. The DNA for the CDR3 is TGTGCCACCAGCAGGGGTGACAGGGACGACGAGCAGTACTTC.

J is TRBJ2-2 and V is TRBV2; D ambiguous. From germline, CDR1 is SNHLY and CDR2 FYNNEI. The CDR3 extends over 11 amino acids. V lost 4 bases and J 6 bases, leaving 3 bases between the germline ends. CDR3 bases: TGTGCCAGCAGTGGGCCCGGGGAGCTGTTTTTT. It encodes CASSGPGELFF.

V gene TRBV2 combines with J gene TRBJ2-1; no clear D gene. The CDR3 loop spans 11 amino acids. V lost 8 bases to trimming and J lost 8 bases, with 10 bases between them. Per germline, CDR1 SNHLY and CDR2 FYNNEI. CDR3 sequence: CASYRGYEQFF. The CDR3 nucleotides read TGTGCCAGCTACCGTGGCTATGAGCAGTTCTTC. The full variable domain, in which reference TRBV2 and TRBJ2-1 provide the parts outside the CDR3, is EPEVTQTPSHQVTQMGQEVILRCVPISNHLYFYWYRQILGQKVEFLVSFYNNEISEKSEIFDDQFSVERPDGSNFTLKIRSTKLEDSAMYFCASYRGYEQFFGPGTRLTVL.

This clone was seen once. This sequence joins TRBV15 and TRBJ2-2, with TRBD1 as a possible D gene (6 bases). CDR1 LNHNV and CDR2 YYDKDF come from the germline V gene (reference sequence). V was cut by 3 bases and J by 0 bases, with 14 bases left in between. This CDR3 comprises 17 residues. The CDR3 bases are TGTGCCACCAGCAGGGACCAGGGGCCTACGAACACCGGGGAGCTGTTTTTT. Translation: CATSRDQGPTNTGELFF.

In DNA, the CDR3 is TGTGCCAGCAGCTTAGATGGGGGGACCGAGCAGTACTTC. This gives the protein CASSLDGGTEQYF. V is TRBV11-2 and J is TRBJ2-7; TRBD2 is a possible D gene (6 bases). Trimming cost V 0 bases and J 6 bases, with 9 bases left between them. The CDR3 contains 13 residues. Germline V CDR1 and CDR2: SGHAT, FQNNGV.

J is TRBJ2-7 and V is TRBV2, with TRBD2 matching 9 bases. V trimming: 10 bases; J trimming: 2 bases; junction bases outside the gene matches: 24. CDR1 is SNHLY, CDR2 FYNNEI, per germline. The CDR3 runs to 19 residues. CDR3 residues: CAILPGTYSSASGAYEQYF. The CDR3 DNA reads as TGTGCCATCCTCCCTGGGACCTATTCGTCGGCTAGCGGGGCCTACGAGCAGTACTTC.

The chain joins TRBV5-6 to TRBJ2-3; D remains unclear. Looked up from germline, CDR1 is SGHDT and CDR2 is YYEEEE. The CDR3 length is 12 residues. The V gene lost 0 bases and the J gene lost 11 bases, with 10 bases spanning the gap. CDR3 sequence reads: CASSLEPGWQYF. The CDR3 region has the DNA TGTGCCAGCAGCTTGGAACCAGGATGGCAGTATTTT.

Points on this clone: At one end the junction does not follow the germline gene, possibly because of a read error. This sequence joins TRBV4-1 and TRBJ2-5; D perhaps matches TRBD1 (5 bases). Germline V gene lookup returns CDR1 MGHRA and CDR2 YSYEKL. There are 16 residues in the CDR3. In DNA form, the CDR3 reads TGCGCCAGCAGCACCCATCCCAGGGAAAAAGTTGATTTGTTCCACTTC. Amino acids: CASSTHPREKVDLFHF.

This chain links TRBV10-3 with TRBJ1-6, with 9 nucleotides matching TRBD1. CDR3 length: 14 residues. The V gene end was trimmed by 3 bases and the J gene end by 9 bases; junction bases not matched to a gene: 3. Germline V gives CDR1 ENHRY, CDR2 SYGVKD. CDR3 sequence reads: CAISDGQGPSPLHF. CDR3 DNA: TGTGCCATCAGTGACGGACAGGGGCCTTCACCCCTCCACTTT.

The chain links TRBV9 to TRBJ1-2; 9 bases match TRBD1. CDR1 and CDR2 from the germline V gene are SGDLS and YYNGEE. This CDR3 contains 15 residues. Trimming removed 4 bases from V and 2 bases from J; junction bases left unmatched: 6. CDR3 sequence (DNA): TGTGCCAGCAGCCTTCCCGGGACAGGGAACTATGGCTACACCTTC. It codes for CASSLPGTGNYGYTF.

This clone was counted once. The chain employs TRBV5-4 and TRBJ2-2; TRBD1 matches at 7 bases. Germline assignment: CDR1 SGHNT and CDR2 YYREEE (reference sequence). J was trimmed by 0 bases and V by 5 bases; bases with no gene match: 7. The CDR3 length is 16 residues. This chain's CDR3 is CASRDAGTANTGELFF. In DNA form, the CDR3 reads TGTGCCAGCAGGGATGCCGGGACAGCGAACACCGGGGAGCTGTTTTTT. Together with reference TRBV5-4 and TRBJ2-2, the CDR3 gives the full variable domain: ETGVTQSPTHLIKTRGQQVTLRCSSQSGHNTVSWYQQALGQGPQFIFQYYREEENGRGNFPPRFSGLQFPNYSSELNVNALELDDSALYLCASRDAGTANTGELFFGEGSRLTVL.

The chain couples TRBV7-2 to TRBJ2-7, with 9 bases matching TRBD2. Germline V lookup: CDR1 SGHTA, CDR2 FQGNSA. V trimming: 3 bases; J trimming: 4 bases; junction bases outside the gene matches: 7. This CDR3 spans 15 amino acids. The CDR3 sequence: CASSFRAGGQYEQYF. The CDR3 nucleotides read TGTGCCAGCAGCTTCCGGGCGGGGGGGCAGTACGAGCAGTACTTC.

The chain is built from TRBV6-5 and TRBJ1-6; D is unclear. V was trimmed by 0 bases and J by 7 bases, leaving 10 bases between them. Germline CDR1 MNHEY, CDR2 SVGAGI. The CDR3 runs 15 residues. The CDR3 coding sequence is TGTGCCAGCAGTTACTCGAAGGGAGGGAATTCACCCCTCCACTTT. Its protein product is CASSYSKGGNSPLHF.

The genes are TRBV14 and TRBJ1-2; no definite D call. Trimming pared 4 bases from V and 4 bases from J, leaving 7 bases between. Germline-derived CDR1 and CDR2 are SGHDN and FVKESK. CDR3 length equals 12 residues. CDR3 sequence reads: CASSPGAYGYTF. As DNA, the CDR3 is TGTGCCAGCAGCCCGGGAGCCTATGGCTACACCTTC. Complete variable domain (other parts from reference TRBV14 and TRBJ1-2): EAGVTQFPSHSVIEKGQTVTLRCDPISGHDNLYWYRRVMGKEIKFLLHFVKESKQDESGMPNNRFLAERTGGTYSTLKVQPAELEDSGVYFCASSPGAYGYTFGSGTRLTVV.

V is TRBV3-1 (or the pseudogene TRBV3-2) and J is TRBJ2-1; 7 bases align to TRBD2. CDR3 length: 13 residues. Germline lookup yields CDR1 LGHDT and CDR2 YNNKEL (reference sequence). Germline trimming cut 3 bases from V and 7 bases from J; bases unmatched to any gene: 3. The DNA of the CDR3 is TGTGCCAGCAGCCAGCGGGGGAGTAATGAGCAGTTCTTC. It encodes CASSQRGSNEQFF.

This chain uses TRBV19 with TRBJ1-3; D unresolved. Germline lookup yields CDR1 LNHDA and CDR2 SQIVND (reference sequence). This CDR3 spans 15 amino acids. Between the trimmed V and J ends, which lost 6 bases and 1 base, there was a span of 13 bases. CDR3 amino acids: CASSPQSDSGNTIYF. The CDR3 coding sequence is TGTGCCAGTAGCCCCCAGTCCGATTCTGGAAACACCATATATTTT.

The chain is built from TRBV15 and TRBJ1-2; D is perhaps TRBD1 (5 bases). This CDR3 is built from 15 residues. The germline V gene has CDR1 LNHNV and CDR2 YYDKDF (reference sequence). Trimming removed 0 bases at V and 3 bases at J, with 11 bases between. CDR3: CATSRDPGGYYGYTF. CDR3 nucleotide sequence: TGTGCCACCAGCAGAGACCCGGGGGGTTACTATGGCTACACCTTC.

This chain links TRBV5-1 with TRBJ1-5, with D maybe TRBD1 (5 bases). The CDR3 has 15 residues. Germline loops: CDR1 SGHRS, CDR2 YFSETQ. V shed 0 bases and J shed 6 bases, with 13 bases lying between them. CDR3 DNA: TGCGCCAGCAGCTTGGCCGGAGGGGACGCTCAGCCCCAGCATTTT. Protein product: CASSLAGGDAQPQHF.

This clone has more than one count but fewer than ten. J is TRBJ1-4 and V is TRBV19; the match to TRBD1 covers 7 bases. The J segment lost 8 bases and the V segment lost 5 bases, leaving 5 bases of the junction unmatched. The germline CDR1 and CDR2 sequences are LNHDA and SQIVND (reference sequence). The CDR3 runs 13 residues. The CDR3 coding sequence is TGTGCCAGTAGTCCGGCAGGGGGAGAAAAACTGTTTTTT. Amino acid sequence: CASSPAGGEKLFF.